A selection of T cell receptor beta chains follows, all from one sample in a study of radiotherapy plus CTLA-4 blockade in lung cancer. Method: immunoSEQ multiplex PCR; TCRdb's copy keeps in-frame clones and lacks some. The sample lists 70,000 to 100,000 clones; around 86% were seen once. The source was peripheral blood, collected from a patient treated with radiotherapy plus ipilimumab. These receptors were taken from a human donor with non-small cell lung cancer who had a partial response to radiotherapy plus ipilimumab. CDR3s include the opening cysteine and the closing phenylalanine or tryptophan. The D gene is left open where the match is weak. Clone size appears in some rows only: once, few, many, or a class for an expanded clone.

once	TRBV7-2	TRBJ1-1	TRBD1	CASSSTGARTEAFF	TGTGCCAGCAGCTCGACAGGGGCGAGGACTGAAGCTTTCTTT
.	TRBV19	TRBJ1-5	TRBD1	CATHERTGLGNQPQHF	TGTGCCACCCACGAGAGGACAGGGTTGGGCAATCAGCCCCAGCATTTT
.	TRBV30	TRBJ2-5	.	CAWSAKGFRQQETQYF	TGTGCCTGGAGCGCAAAGGGTTTTAGACAGCAAGAGACCCAGTACTTC
.	TRBV5-5	TRBJ2-7	.	CASSLGLFREQYF	TGTGCCAGCAGCTTAGGACTTTTCCGCGAGCAGTACTTC
few	TRBV18	TRBJ1-1	.	CASSPAQGNTEAFF	TGTGCCAGCTCACCGGCACAGGGGAACACTGAAGCTTTCTTT
.	TRBV9	TRBJ1-1	.	CASSTGEAATEAFF	TGTGCCAGCAGCACTGGGGAGGCGGCCACTGAAGCTTTCTTT
.	TRBV18	TRBJ1-1	.	CASSSTLQANTEAFF	TGTGCCAGCTCATCCACGCTACAGGCGAACACTGAAGCTTTCTTT
.	TRBV2	TRBJ1-3	TRBD1	CASSLEQGALGNTIYF	TGTGCCAGCAGTTTGGAACAGGGGGCGCTGGGAAACACCATATATTTT
.	TRBV7-2	TRBJ2-6	.	CASSLVALAASSRANVLTF	TGTGCCAGCAGCTTAGTGGCCTTAGCGGCCTCCTCTAGGGCCAACGTCCTGACTTTC
.	TRBV6-1	TRBJ2-7	TRBD2	CASRPGLASNEQYF	TGTGCCAGCAGGCCGGGACTAGCTTCCAACGAGCAGTACTTC
.	TRBV28	TRBJ1-5	TRBD1	CASRVQGGNQPQHF	TGTGCCAGCAGGGTACAGGGGGGCAATCAGCCCCAGCATTTT
.	TRBV5-1	TRBJ2-1	TRBD1	CASSLGTGGPYNEQFF	TGCGCCAGCAGCTTGGGGACAGGGGGACCCTACAATGAGCAGTTCTTC
.	TRBV19	TRBJ2-1	TRBD2	CASSNIAGRSYNEQFF	TGTGCCAGTAGTAACATAGCGGGACGGTCTTACAATGAGCAGTTCTTC
.	TRBV28	TRBJ1-5	.	CATQRVAYSNQPQHF	TGTGCCACGCAGAGGGTGGCTTATAGCAATCAGCCCCAGCATTTT
few	TRBV6-1	TRBJ2-3	TRBD2	CASSEGAVAGSTDTQYF	TGTGCCAGCAGTGAAGGCGCAGTAGCGGGAAGTACAGATACGCAGTATTTT
.	TRBV28	TRBJ2-3	TRBD1	CASSSPGQGIPDTQYF	TGTGCCAGCAGTTCGCCGGGACAGGGGATCCCAGATACGCAGTATTTT
.	TRBV15	TRBJ2-7	TRBD2	CATSGGVAAATYEQYF	TGTGCCACCAGCGGGGGGGTAGCCGCTGCGACCTACGAGCAGTACTTC
.	TRBV7-2	TRBJ2-2	TRBD1	CASSLTGVKELFF	TGTGCCAGCAGCTTAACAGGGGTGAAGGAGCTGTTTTTT
.	TRBV11-2	TRBJ2-2	.	CASSLGNTNTGELFF	TGTGCCAGCAGCTTAGGCAACACGAACACCGGGGAGCTGTTTTTT
.	TRBV6-1	TRBJ1-3	.	CASRKGQGNTIYF	TGTGCCAGCAGAAAGGGGCAGGGAAACACCATATATTTT
.	TRBV18	TRBJ2-6	.	CASSPFQGTGANVLTF	TGTGCCAGCTCCCCGTTCCAGGGTACTGGGGCCAACGTCCTGACTTTC
.	TRBV30	TRBJ1-2	.	CAWSSGGNGYTF	TGTGCCTGGAGTTCGGGGGGCAATGGCTACACCTTC
.	TRBV6-6	TRBJ1-1	.	CASRVQDIEAFF	TGTGCCAGCAGAGTACAGGACATTGAGGCTTTCTTT